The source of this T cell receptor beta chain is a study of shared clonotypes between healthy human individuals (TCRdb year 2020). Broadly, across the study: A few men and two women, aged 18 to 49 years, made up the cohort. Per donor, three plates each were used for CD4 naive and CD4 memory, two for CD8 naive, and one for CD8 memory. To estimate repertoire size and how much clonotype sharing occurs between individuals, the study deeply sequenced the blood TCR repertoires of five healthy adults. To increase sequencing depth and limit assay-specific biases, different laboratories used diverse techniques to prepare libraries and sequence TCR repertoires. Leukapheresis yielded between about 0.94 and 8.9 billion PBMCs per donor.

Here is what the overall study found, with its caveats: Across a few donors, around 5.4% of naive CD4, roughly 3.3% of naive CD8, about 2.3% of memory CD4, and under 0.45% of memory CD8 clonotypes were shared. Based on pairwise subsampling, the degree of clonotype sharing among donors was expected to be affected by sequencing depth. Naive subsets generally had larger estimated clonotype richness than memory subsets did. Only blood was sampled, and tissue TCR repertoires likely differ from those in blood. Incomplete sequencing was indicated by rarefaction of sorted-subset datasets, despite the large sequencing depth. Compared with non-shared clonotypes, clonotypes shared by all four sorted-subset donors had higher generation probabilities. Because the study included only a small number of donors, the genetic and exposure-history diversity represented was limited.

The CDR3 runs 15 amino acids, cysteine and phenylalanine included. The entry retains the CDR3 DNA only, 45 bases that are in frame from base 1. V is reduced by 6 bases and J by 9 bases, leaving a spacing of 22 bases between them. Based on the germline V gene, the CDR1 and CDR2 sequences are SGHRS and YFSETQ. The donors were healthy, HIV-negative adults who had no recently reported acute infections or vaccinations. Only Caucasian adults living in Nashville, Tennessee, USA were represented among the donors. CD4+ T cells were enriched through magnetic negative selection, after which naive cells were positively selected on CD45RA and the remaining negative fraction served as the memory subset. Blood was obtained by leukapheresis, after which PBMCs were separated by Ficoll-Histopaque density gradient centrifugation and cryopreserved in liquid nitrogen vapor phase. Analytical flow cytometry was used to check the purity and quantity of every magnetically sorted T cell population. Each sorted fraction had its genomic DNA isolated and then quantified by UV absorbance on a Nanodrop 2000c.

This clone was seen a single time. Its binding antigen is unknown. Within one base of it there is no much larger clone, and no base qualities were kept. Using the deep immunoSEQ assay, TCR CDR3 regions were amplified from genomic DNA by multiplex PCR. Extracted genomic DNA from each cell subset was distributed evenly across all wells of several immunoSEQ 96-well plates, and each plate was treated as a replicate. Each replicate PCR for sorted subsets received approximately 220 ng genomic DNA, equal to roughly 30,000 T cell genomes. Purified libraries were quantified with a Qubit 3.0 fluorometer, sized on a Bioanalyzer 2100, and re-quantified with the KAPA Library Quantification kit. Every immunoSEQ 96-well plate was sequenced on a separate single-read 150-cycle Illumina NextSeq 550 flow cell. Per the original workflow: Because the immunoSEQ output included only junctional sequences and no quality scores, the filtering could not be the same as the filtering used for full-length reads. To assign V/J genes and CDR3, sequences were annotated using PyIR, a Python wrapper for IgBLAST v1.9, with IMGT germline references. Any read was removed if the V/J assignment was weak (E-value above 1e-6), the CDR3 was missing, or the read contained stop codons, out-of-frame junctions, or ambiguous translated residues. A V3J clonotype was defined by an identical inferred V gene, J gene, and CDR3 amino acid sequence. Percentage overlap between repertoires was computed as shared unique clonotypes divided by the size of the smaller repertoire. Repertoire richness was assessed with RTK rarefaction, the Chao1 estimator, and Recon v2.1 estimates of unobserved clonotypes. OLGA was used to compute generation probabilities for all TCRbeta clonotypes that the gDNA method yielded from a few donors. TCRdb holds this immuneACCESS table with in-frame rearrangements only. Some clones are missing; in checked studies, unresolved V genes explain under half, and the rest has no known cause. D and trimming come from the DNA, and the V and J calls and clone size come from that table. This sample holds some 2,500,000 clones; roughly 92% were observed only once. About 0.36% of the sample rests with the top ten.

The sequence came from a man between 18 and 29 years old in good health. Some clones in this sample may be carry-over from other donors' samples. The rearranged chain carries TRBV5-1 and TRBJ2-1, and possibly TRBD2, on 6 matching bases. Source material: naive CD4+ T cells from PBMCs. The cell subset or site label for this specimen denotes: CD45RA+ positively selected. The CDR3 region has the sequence CASNELDGRNTEQFF. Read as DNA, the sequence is TGCGCCAGCAATGAGCTCGACGGGAGAAACACTGAGCAGTTCTTC.